This TCR beta chain was documented in a study of control samples from healthy donors and cancer patients. CDR1 is SGHNT and CDR2 is YENEEA in the germline V gene. Trimming cost V 5 bases and J 2 bases, with 8 bases left between them. The CDR3 is 13 amino acids. Here immunoSEQ multiplex PCR was the method, and the copy in TCRdb shows in-frame clones only, minus some. Among about 120,000 clones, 80% to 90% were seen once, and the ten largest hold about 40%. This chain connects TRBV11-3 to TRBJ2-3; D remains unclear. The sequenced material came from blood. The sequence was obtained from a man between 50 and 59 years old in good health. CDR3 coding DNA: TGTGCCAGCAGCCCGCCGGCCACAGATACGCAGTATTTT. It encodes CASSPPATDTQYF.